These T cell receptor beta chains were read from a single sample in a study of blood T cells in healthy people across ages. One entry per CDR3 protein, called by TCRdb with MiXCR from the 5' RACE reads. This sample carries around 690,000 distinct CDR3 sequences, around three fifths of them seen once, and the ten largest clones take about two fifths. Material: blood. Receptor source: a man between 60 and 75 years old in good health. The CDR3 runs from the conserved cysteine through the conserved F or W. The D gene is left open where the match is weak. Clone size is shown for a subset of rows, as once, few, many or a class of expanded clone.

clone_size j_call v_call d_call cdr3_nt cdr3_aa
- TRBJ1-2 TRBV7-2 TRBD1 TGTGCCAGCAGCCCGCCGGGACAGGCGGCCACTAACTATGGCTACACCTTC CASSPPGQAATNYGYTF
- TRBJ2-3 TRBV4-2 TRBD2 TGTGCCAGCAGCCAAGTAGCGGGGGCGGGCACAGATACGCAGTATTTT CASSQVAGAGTDTQYF
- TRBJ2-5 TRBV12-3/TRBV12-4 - TGTGCCAGCAGTTCAACGAGGGGGGGACACCAAGAGACCCAGTACTTC CASSSTRGGHQETQYF
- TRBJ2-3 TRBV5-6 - TGTGCCAGCAGCGGAACGCTATCTCAGGGGGGGATTACAGATACGCAGTATTTT CASSGTLSQGGITDTQYF
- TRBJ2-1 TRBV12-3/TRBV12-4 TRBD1 TGTGCCAGCAGACCGGGACAGGGTCACTACAATGAGCAGTTCTTC CASRPGQGHYNEQFF
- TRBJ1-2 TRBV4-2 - TGTGCCAGCAGCCAAGTAAGGCGGGACACTGGCTACACCTTC CASSQVRRDTGYTF
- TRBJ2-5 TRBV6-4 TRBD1 TGTGCCAGGAAGACAGGGCTTCAACCCGTAATGTGGGAGACCCAGTACTTC CARKTGLQPVMWETQYF
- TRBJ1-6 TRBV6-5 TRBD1 TGTGCCAGCAGTTTTGACAGGGGGCGAATGAGCTCCTATAATTCACCCCTCCACTTT CASSFDRGRMSSYNSPLHF
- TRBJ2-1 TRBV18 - TGTGCCAGCTCAGATCTGACAGGCCCCAACAATGAGCAGTTCTTC CASSDLTGPNNEQFF
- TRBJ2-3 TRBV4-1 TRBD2 TGCGCCAGCAGCCAATCGACTAGCGAGAGCACAGATACGCAGTATTTT CASSQSTSESTDTQYF
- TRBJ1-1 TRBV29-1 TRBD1 TGCAGCGCTGCCCGGACAGGGGGGTTTGAAGCTTTCTTT CSAARTGGFEAFF
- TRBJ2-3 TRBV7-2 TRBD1 TGTGCCAGCCACCGGGGCCCTCCAGGGGGTACGCAGTATTTT CASHRGPPGGTQYF
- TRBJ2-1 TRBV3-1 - TGTGCCAGCAGCCAGGACCTAGTAGCCTACAATGAGCAGTTCTTC CASSQDLVAYNEQFF
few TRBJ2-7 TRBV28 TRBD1 TGTGCCAGCAGTCCGGGACAGGTACTCACCAGTCCCCACGAGCAGTACTTC CASSPGQVLTSPHEQYF
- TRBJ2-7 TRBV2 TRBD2 TGCAGCTCGAGGACTAGCGGTAATGAGCAGTACTTC CSSRTSGNEQYF
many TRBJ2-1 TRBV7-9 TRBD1 TGTGCCAGCAGCCCGGGGGACAGGGGGAATGAGCAGTTCTTC CASSPGDRGNEQFF
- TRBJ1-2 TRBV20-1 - TGCAGTGCTAGAGACAGGGGAGAAGGGCGCTATGGCTACACCTTC CSARDRGEGRYGYTF
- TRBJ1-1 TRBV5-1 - TGCGCCAGCAGCTTGGACAGGATTAACACTGAAGCTTTCTTT CASSLDRINTEAFF
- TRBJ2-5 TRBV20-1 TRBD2 TGCAGTGCTAGAGATCCCTCTAGCGGGGGGTCCCTAACCCAAGAGACCCAGTATTTC CSARDPSSGGSLTQETQYF
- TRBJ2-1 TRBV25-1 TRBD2 TGTGCCAGCAGTGGTGGCGGGGGGCAGAGCTCCTACAATGAGCAGTTCTTC CASSGGGGQSSYNEQFF
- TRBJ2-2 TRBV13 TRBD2 TGTGCCAGCAGCTTAGTAGCGGGCGGGGAGCTGTTTTTT CASSLVAGGELFF
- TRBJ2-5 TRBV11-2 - TGTGCCAGCGGCTTGCACTTGGGGGAGACCCAGTACTTC CASGLHLGETQYF
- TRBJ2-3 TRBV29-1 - TGCAGCGCGCGGAGGGGGCCCGGAGATACGCAGTATTTT CSARRGPGDTQYF
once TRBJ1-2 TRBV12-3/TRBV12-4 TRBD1 TGTGCCAGCAGTTTAGGGGGGACAGGCTCCCATGGCTACACCTTC CASSLGGTGSHGYTF
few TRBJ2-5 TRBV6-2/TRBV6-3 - TGTGCCAGCAGTTACCCCGCTGGGAGGGGGTATGAGACCCAGTACTTC CASSYPAGRGYETQYF